The 21 T cell receptor beta chains below all came from one sample that was sequenced in a study of blood T cells in healthy people across ages. The use of a sample-barcoded 5' primer and a J-beta primer mix characterized a second PCR of about 6 to 12 cycles. TCRdb used MiXCR to reprocess the 5' RACE reads, holding one entry per CDR3 protein. Of around 900,000 distinct CDR3 sequences listed, roughly half are singletons. The sequenced sample was blood. Every receptor here comes from a woman between 55 and 75 years old in good health.

The V call is TRBV30, the J call TRBJ2-5, with D perhaps matching TRBD1 (6 bases). Trimming left V 5 bases short and J 4 bases short, with 17 bases between. The CDR3 extends over 14 amino acids. Germline CDR1 reads GTSNPN; CDR2 reads SVGIG (reference sequence). CDR3 sequence: CAWGPTGLRETQYF. The DNA of the CDR3 is TGTGCCTGGGGTCCAACAGGGCTCAGAGAGACCCAGTACTTC.

In its sample, this clonotype was seen a few times. The V call is TRBV12-3 or TRBV12-4, the J call TRBJ2-3; D might be TRBD2 (5 bases). The CDR3 is made up of 14 amino acids. V was shortened by 6 bases and J by 2 bases, with 12 bases between the two germline ends. Here the CDR3 DNA reads TGTGCCAGCAGGTCACGAGCGGTCACAGATACGCAGTATTTT. It encodes CASRSRAVTDTQYF.

The chain joins TRBV7-9 to TRBJ2-7; no definite D call. The V and J ends lost 1 base and 3 bases respectively, with 13 bases between them. The CDR3 contains 15 residues. Germline V gene lookup returns CDR1 SEHNR and CDR2 FQNEAQ (reference sequence). CDR3 amino acids: CASSLGDLQNYEQYF. The CDR3 DNA follows: TGTGCCAGCAGCTTAGGTGACCTCCAGAACTACGAGCAGTACTTC.

This sequence joins TRBV5-1 and TRBJ2-7; D not certain. The V end was cut by 4 bases, the J end by 1 base, with 15 bases between. The germline CDR1 and CDR2 sequences are SGHRS and YFSETQ. There are 15 residues in the CDR3. CDR3 loop: CASSQSPTQSYEQYF. As DNA, the CDR3 is TGCGCCAGCAGCCAAAGTCCCACCCAGTCCTACGAGCAGTACTTC.

V usage is TRBV7-2 and J usage is TRBJ2-1; 9 bases match TRBD2. The J call may be in error: the DNA end matches TRBJ2-7 better. CDR1 and CDR2 (germline): SGHTA, FQGNSA. The CDR3 totals 16 residues. The CDR3 loop reads CASSLLAGSSYNEQYF. The CDR3 DNA reads as TGTGCCAGCAGCTTACTAGCGGGGAGCTCCTACAATGAGCAGTACTTC.

In this sample, this clonotype turned up a few times. The genes are TRBV7-2 and TRBJ2-3; no clear D. The ends were cut back, 4 bases at V and 3 bases at J, with 11 bases in the middle. The germline gives CDR1 SGHTA, CDR2 FQGNSA. The CDR3 runs 14 residues. CDR3 protein: CASSSLDRTDTQYF. For the CDR3, the DNA is TGTGCCAGCAGCTCCTTGGATCGGACAGATACGCAGTATTTT.

This clonotype showed up just a few times. This chain uses TRBV6-6 with TRBJ2-3; possible D gene TRBD1, 6 bases. Trimming pared 7 bases from V and 2 bases from J, leaving 16 bases between. The V gene's germline CDR1 is MNHNY and CDR2 SVGAGI (reference sequence). This CDR3 is 15 amino acids long. The DNA for the CDR3 is TGTGCCAGCAAAGATACAGGGATCCCCACAGATACGCAGTATTTT. Translated: CASKDTGIPTDTQYF.

The chain combines TRBV10-3 with TRBJ2-1, with D perhaps TRBD2 (5 bases). Germline CDR1 ENHRY, CDR2 SYGVKD. The CDR3 runs to 14 residues. V was clipped by 2 bases and J by 10 bases, with 15 bases between them. CDR3 loop: CAISELEGSAEQFF. CDR3 DNA: TGTGCCATCAGTGAGCTCGAGGGCTCCGCGGAGCAGTTCTTC.

The rearrangement uses TRBV18 and TRBJ1-5; possibly TRBD1 for D (5 bases). The CDR3 is 15 amino acids. V lost 2 bases to trimming and J lost 3 bases, with 11 bases between them. Germline loops: CDR1 KGHSH, CDR2 LQKENI. CDR3 residues: CASSPSGYSNQPQHF. In DNA, the CDR3 is TGTGCCAGCTCACCATCAGGGTATTCCAATCAGCCCCAGCATTTT.

The table lists this clonotype with a few counts. The chain links TRBV4-3 to TRBJ2-6; 8 bases fit TRBD1. This CDR3 is built from 20 residues. The germline CDR1 and CDR2 sequences are LGHNA and YSLEER. The junction had 17 bases not matched to a gene; V was cut back by 3 bases and J by 4 bases. The CDR3 DNA reads as TGCGCCAGCAGCCACGCGCCTACGACAGGGGTAGGCTCAGGGGCCAACGTCCTGACTTTC. Its translation is CASSHAPTTGVGSGANVLTF.

The chain links TRBV15 to TRBJ2-5; 8 positions match TRBD1. After removal of 0 bases from V and 11 bases from J, the junction contained 11 bases not matched to a gene. CDR3 size: 15 residues. Germline CDR1 and CDR2: LNHNV and YYDKDF (reference sequence). CDR3 DNA: TGTGCCACCAGCAGAGATCTTTTGGGACAGGCGGTGCAGTACTTC. Translating it yields CATSRDLLGQAVQYF.

The gene calls are TRBV28 and TRBJ2-7; D is possibly TRBD1 (5 bases). Trimming took 1 base from V and 6 from J, leaving 31 bases between them. The germline V gene encodes CDR1 MDHEN and CDR2 SYDVKM. The CDR3 covers 20 residues. The DNA for the CDR3 is TGTGCCAGCAGTTTATTTAACGGGTTTGTCGTCACAGAAGGGGTCAGCGAGCAGTACTTC. The encoded protein is CASSLFNGFVVTEGVSEQYF.

The V call is TRBV3-1, the J call TRBJ2-4; tentative D call: TRBD2 (5 bases). CDR3 size: 18 residues. V gave up 1 base and J gave up 7 bases, with 23 bases separating them. Germline CDR1 and CDR2: LGHDT and YNNKEL (reference sequence). CDR3 coding DNA: TGTGCCAGCAGCCAAGCTGGTCCCCGCAGCGGTCCGGAGAACATTCAGTACTTC. It yields the protein CASSQAGPRSGPENIQYF.

The V and J genes are TRBV29-1 and TRBJ2-2, with TRBD2 matching 8 bases. V lost 6 bases, J lost 4 bases, and 4 bases stayed unmatched. Germline assignment: CDR1 SQVTM and CDR2 ANQGSEA. This CDR3 spans 13 amino acids. This CDR3 is CSVSGSSTGELFF. The CDR3 DNA reads as TGCAGCGTAAGCGGGAGTAGCACCGGGGAGCTGTTTTTT.

This clonotype occurred a few times. The rearrangement links TRBV20-1 to TRBJ2-7, with TRBD1 as a possible D gene (6 bases). The CDR3 spans 13 residues. Trimming shortened V by 4 bases and J by 0 bases, and 10 bases separated the two germline ends. Germline V lookup: CDR1 DFQATT, CDR2 SNEGSKA (reference sequence). CDR3 sequence (DNA): TGCAGTGCTACCCGGGACAACTCCTACGAGCAGTACTTC. It translates to CSATRDNSYEQYF.

This clonotype has just a few counts. J is TRBJ1-1 and V is TRBV3-1, with D unclear. CDR1 and CDR2 (germline): LGHDT, YNNKEL (reference sequence). The CDR3 consists of 12 residues. V was trimmed by 2 bases and J by 2 bases, leaving 3 bases between them. Written as DNA, the CDR3 is TGTGCCAGCAGCCAATCCAACACTGAAGCTTTCTTT. Its translation is CASSQSNTEAFF.

This clonotype came up a few times. The genes are TRBV29-1 and TRBJ2-7; TRBD1 or TRBD2 may be the D gene (6 bases each). Looked up from germline, CDR1 is SQVTM and CDR2 is ANQGSEA. CDR3 size: 13 residues. The ends were cut back, 0 bases at V and 4 bases at J, with 10 bases in the middle. The CDR3 is CSVEDEGGYEQYF. For the CDR3, the DNA is TGCAGCGTTGAAGATGAGGGGGGATACGAGCAGTACTTC.

The rearrangement links TRBV12-3 or TRBV12-4 to TRBJ2-1, with TRBD2 identical over 8 bases. Trimming took 6 bases from V and 10 from J; bases not matched to a gene: 11. This CDR3 region has 14 residues. CDR3 nucleotides: TGTGCCAGCAGCACCACTAGCGGCGATTACGAGCAGTTCTTC. Residues: CASSTTSGDYEQFF.

This clonotype was recorded at least ten times. CDR3 amino acids: CASQWLGSGEQFF. The CDR3 DNA reads as TGTGCCAGCCAGTGGTTAGGGTCGGGCGAGCAGTTCTTC. The V call is TRBV3-1, the J call TRBJ2-1; D not certain. In germline, CDR1 is LGHDT, CDR2 YNNKEL (reference sequence). The CDR3 consists of 13 residues. Trimming took 8 bases from V and 10 from J, leaving 18 bases between them.

V gene TRBV5-4 combines with J gene TRBJ2-1; D gene ambiguous. Germline CDR1 and CDR2: SGHNT and YYREEE (reference sequence). V lost 0 bases, J lost 6 bases, and 10 bases lay in between. The CDR3 consists of 14 residues. The CDR3 DNA reads as TGTGCCAGCAGCTTGGATCCGGGCTCCAATGAGCAGTTCTTC. Translated: CASSLDPGSNEQFF.

This clonotype was detected only a few times. This chain uses TRBV5-1 with TRBJ2-3; TRBD2 matches 13 bases. This CDR3 has 16 residues. V lost 3 bases and J lost 2; bases outside the gene matches: 3. Germline loops: CDR1 SGHRS, CDR2 YFSETQ. In DNA, the CDR3 is TGCGCCAGCAGCTCGGGACTAGCGGGAAACACAGATACGCAGTATTTT. Protein product: CASSSGLAGNTDTQYF.